The clone carrying this TCR beta chain was detected a few times. The data were taken from a study of blood T cells in healthy people across ages. The second PCR ran about 6 to 11 cycles with a sample-barcoded 5' primer and J-beta primers. Each CDR3 protein gets one entry after TCRdb re-called the 5' RACE reads with MiXCR. Of over a million distinct CDR3 sequences in the sample, roughly a quarter are singletons; the top ten hold about 0.69%. The germline V gene encodes CDR1 SQVTM and CDR2 ANQGSEA. The CDR3 consists of 15 residues. V shed 5 bases, J shed 0 bases, and the junction held 8 bases outside the gene matches. Separately, the same data were catalogued under a study of T cells of mothers and their children.

This clonotype was sampled from a girl aged 2-10 years in good health. Material: blood. The V gene is TRBV29-1, the J gene TRBJ1-1; 8 nucleotides agree with TRBD1. The CDR3 nucleotides are TGCAGCGTTTTGGTCAGGGGGCTGGTGAACACTGAAGCTTTCTTT. It specifies CSVLVRGLVNTEAFF.